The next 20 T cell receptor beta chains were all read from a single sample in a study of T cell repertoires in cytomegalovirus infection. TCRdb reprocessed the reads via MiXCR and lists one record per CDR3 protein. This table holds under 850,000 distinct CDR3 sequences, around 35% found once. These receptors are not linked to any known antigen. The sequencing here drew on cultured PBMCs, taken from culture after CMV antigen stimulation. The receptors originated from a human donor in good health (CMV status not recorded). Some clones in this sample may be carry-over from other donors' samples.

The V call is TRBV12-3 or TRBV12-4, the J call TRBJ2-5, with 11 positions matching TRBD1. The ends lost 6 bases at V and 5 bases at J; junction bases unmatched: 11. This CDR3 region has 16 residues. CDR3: CASRSRGTGGFETQYF. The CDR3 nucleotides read TGTGCCAGCAGGTCGAGAGGGACAGGGGGTTTTGAGACCCAGTACTTC.

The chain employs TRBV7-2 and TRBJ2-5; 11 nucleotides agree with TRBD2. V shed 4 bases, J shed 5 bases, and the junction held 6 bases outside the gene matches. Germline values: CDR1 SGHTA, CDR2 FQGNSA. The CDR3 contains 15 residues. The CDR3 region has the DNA TGTGCCAGCAGCTCCGGACTAGCGGGCGGGGAGACCCAGTACTTC. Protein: CASSSGLAGGETQYF.

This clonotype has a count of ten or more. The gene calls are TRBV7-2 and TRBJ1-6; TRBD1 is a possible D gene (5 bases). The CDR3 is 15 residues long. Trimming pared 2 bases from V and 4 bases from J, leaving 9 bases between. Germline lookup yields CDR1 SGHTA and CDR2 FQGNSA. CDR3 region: CASSLIRVYNSPLHF. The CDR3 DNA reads TGTGCCAGCAGCTTAATCAGGGTTTATAATTCACCCCTCCACTTT.

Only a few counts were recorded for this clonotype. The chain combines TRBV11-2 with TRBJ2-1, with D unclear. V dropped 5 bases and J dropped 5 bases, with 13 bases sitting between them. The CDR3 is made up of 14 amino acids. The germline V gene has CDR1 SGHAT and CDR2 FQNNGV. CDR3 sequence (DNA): TGTGCCAGCAGCGGGGTCTACTCAAACAATGAGCAGTTCTTC. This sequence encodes CASSGVYSNNEQFF.

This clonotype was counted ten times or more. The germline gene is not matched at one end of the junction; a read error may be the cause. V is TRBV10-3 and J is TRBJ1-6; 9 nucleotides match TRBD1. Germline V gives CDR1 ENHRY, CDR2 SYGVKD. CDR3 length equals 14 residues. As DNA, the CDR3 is TGTGCCATCAGTGCCGGGACAGGGCCAAAAGAGCTCACCTTT. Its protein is CAISAGTGPKELTF.

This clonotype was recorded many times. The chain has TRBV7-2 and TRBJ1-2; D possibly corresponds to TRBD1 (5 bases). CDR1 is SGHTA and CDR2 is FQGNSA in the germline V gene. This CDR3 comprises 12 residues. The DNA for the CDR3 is TGTGCTGGGGAGGGGCTCAACTATGGCTACACCTTC. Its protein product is CAGEGLNYGYTF.

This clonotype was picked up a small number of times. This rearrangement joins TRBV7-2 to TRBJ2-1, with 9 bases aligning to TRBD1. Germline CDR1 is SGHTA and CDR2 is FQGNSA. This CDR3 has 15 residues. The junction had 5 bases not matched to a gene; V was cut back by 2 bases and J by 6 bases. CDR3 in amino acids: CASSLRTGVFNEQFF. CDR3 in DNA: TGTGCCAGCAGCTTACGGACAGGGGTATTCAATGAGCAGTTCTTC.

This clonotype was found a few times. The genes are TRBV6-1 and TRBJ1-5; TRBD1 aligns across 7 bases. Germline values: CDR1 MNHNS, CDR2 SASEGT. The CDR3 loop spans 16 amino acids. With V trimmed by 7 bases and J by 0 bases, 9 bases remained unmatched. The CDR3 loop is CASTGRGGDSNQPQHF. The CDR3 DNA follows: TGTGCCAGCACTGGCAGGGGGGGGGATAGCAATCAGCCCCAGCATTTT.

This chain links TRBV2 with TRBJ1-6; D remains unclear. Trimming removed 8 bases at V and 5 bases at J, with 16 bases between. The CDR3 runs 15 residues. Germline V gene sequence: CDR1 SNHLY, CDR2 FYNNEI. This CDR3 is CASGPQNINNSPLHF. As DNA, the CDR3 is TGTGCCAGCGGACCCCAAAACATAAATAATTCACCCCTCCACTTT.

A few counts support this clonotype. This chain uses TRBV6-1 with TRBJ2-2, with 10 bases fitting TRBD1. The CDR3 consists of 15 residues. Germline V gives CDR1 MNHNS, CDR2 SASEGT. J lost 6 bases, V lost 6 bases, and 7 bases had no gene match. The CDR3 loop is CASSLGQGWAGELFF. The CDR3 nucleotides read TGTGCCAGCAGCCTGGGACAGGGGTGGGCCGGGGAGCTGTTTTTT.

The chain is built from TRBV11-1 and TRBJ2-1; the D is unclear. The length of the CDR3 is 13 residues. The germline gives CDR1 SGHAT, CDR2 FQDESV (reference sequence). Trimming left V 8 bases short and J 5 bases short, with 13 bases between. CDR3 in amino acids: CASAKGWDNEQFF. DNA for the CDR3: TGTGCCAGCGCTAAGGGTTGGGACAATGAGCAGTTCTTC. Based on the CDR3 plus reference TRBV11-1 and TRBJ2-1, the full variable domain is EAEVAQSPRYKITEKSQAVAFWCDPISGHATLYWYRQILGQGPELLVQFQDESVVDDSQLPKDRFSAERLKGVDSTLKIQPAELGDSAMYLCASAKGWDNEQFFGPGTRLTVL.

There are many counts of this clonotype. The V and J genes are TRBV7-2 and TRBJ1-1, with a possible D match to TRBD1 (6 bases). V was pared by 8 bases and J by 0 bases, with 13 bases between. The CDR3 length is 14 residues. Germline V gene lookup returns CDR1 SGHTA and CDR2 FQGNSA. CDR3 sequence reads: CASVTGQMNTEAFF. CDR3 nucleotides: TGTGCCAGCGTCACAGGGCAGATGAACACTGAAGCTTTCTTT.

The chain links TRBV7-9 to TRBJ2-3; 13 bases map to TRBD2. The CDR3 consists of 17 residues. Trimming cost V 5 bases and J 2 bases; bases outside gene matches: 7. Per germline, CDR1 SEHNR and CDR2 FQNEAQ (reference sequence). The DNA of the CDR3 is TGTGCCAGCAGCCACGGACTAGCGGGGGATTCCACAGATACGCAGTATTTT. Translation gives CASSHGLAGDSTDTQYF.

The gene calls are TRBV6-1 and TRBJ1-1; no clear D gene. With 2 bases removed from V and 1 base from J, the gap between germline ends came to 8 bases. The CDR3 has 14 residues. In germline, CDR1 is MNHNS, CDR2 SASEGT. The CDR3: CASSETDGNTEAFF. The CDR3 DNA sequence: TGTGCCAGCAGTGAAACGGACGGGAACACTGAAGCTTTCTTT.

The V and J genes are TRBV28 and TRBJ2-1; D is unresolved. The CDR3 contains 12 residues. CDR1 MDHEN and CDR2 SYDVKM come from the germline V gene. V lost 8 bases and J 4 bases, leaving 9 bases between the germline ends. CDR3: CASGFAYNEQFF. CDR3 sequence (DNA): TGTGCCAGCGGATTCGCGTACAATGAGCAGTTCTTC.

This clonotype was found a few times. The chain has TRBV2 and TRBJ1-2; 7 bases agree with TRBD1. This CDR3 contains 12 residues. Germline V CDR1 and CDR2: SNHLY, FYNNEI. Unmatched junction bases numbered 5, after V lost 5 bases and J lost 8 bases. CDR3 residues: CASSTGAEGYTF. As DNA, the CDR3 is TGTGCCAGCAGTACAGGGGCTGAAGGCTACACCTTC.

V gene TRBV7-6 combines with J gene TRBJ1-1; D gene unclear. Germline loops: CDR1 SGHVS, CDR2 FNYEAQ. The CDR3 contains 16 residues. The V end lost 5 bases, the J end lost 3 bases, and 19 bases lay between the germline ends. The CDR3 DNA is TGTGCCAGCAGCCGCCGTATTCTGGGGAAGCACACTGAAGCTTTCTTT. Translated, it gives CASSRRILGKHTEAFF.

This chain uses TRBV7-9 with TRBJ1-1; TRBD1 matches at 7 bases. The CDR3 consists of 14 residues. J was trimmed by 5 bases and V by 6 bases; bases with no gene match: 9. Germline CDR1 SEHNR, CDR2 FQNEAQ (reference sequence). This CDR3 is CASRYRGLETEAFF. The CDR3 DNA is TGTGCCAGCAGGTACAGGGGTTTGGAGACTGAAGCTTTCTTT.

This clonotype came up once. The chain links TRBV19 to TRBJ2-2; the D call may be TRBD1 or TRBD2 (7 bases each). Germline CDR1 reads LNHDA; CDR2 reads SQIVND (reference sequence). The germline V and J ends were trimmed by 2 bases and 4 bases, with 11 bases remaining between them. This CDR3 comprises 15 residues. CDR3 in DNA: TGTGCCAGTAGTATACAGGGGGGGGGCACCGGGGAGCTGTTTTTT. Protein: CASSIQGGGTGELFF.

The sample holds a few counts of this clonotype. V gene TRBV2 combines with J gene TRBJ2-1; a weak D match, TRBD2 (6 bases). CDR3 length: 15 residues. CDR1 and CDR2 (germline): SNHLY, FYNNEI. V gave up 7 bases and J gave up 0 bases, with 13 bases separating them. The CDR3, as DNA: TGTGCCAGCATGAGGGAGGCGGCCTCCTACAATGAGCAGTTCTTC. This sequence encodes CASMREAASYNEQFF.